A single TCR beta chain is shown here with its context. What it binds is unknown. This specimen belongs to a study of T cell responses to AZD1222 COVID-19 vaccine. Study conclusions and caveats: Breadth and depth of Spike-specific TCRs rose after two AZD1222 doses. There were repertoire samples only from the period after the peak T cell response. The donor cohort was predominantly white British with a female majority, and clonal diversity may have been underestimated.

Sequenced by immunoSEQ multiplex PCR; TCRdb stores in-frame clones only, minus some. Of around 270,000 clones listed, 90% to 95% are singletons. Analysis merged second doses at about 4 or about 12 weeks. V shed 7 bases and J shed 11 bases, with 21 bases lying between them. Germline V gene lookup returns CDR1 MDHEN and CDR2 SYDVKM. This CDR3 has 14 amino acids. Sequences were derived from peripheral blood, sampled 28 days after the second AZD1222 dose. This clonotype originated in an adult who received the AZD1222 COVID-19 vaccine. V is TRBV28 and J is TRBJ1-5; maybe TRBD1 (5 bases). This chain's CDR3 is CASKKEGPPQSQHF. CDR3 bases: TGTGCCAGCAAAAAAGAGGGGCCTCCCCAGTCCCAGCATTTT.